This is a list of T cell receptor beta chains from one sample in a study of blood T cells in healthy people across ages. TCRdb processed the 5' RACE reads anew with MiXCR; each CDR3 protein has one entry. The data contain 850,000 to 1,100,000 distinct CDR3 sequences, about two fifths of them singletons. What was sequenced was blood. The receptors were gathered from a man between 18 and 35 years old in good health. CDR3s include the opening cysteine and the closing phenylalanine or tryptophan. Fields, in order: CDR3 protein, CDR3 DNA, D gene, J gene, V gene, clone size. A D gene is named only where the DNA matches it firmly. Clone size is given for some rows only: seen once, a few or many times, or a class if the clone is expanded.

cdr3_aa: CAWGASGNTIYF; cdr3_nt: TGTGCCTGGGGGGCCTCTGGAAACACCATATATTTT; d_call: NA; j_call: TRBJ1-3; v_call: TRBV30; clone_size: NA
cdr3_aa: CASSKGGYEQYF; cdr3_nt: TGCGCCAGCAGCAAAGGGGGCTACGAGCAGTACTTC; d_call: NA; j_call: TRBJ2-7; v_call: TRBV5-1; clone_size: NA
cdr3_aa: CSVVIGTGIFSEAFF; cdr3_nt: TGCAGCGTTGTGATCGGTACAGGGATATTTTCTGAAGCTTTCTTT; d_call: NA; j_call: TRBJ1-1; v_call: TRBV29-1; clone_size: few
cdr3_aa: CSALDRGSDTQYF; cdr3_nt: TGCAGTGCTCTAGACAGGGGGTCAGATACGCAGTATTTT; d_call: TRBD1; j_call: TRBJ2-3; v_call: TRBV20-1; clone_size: few
cdr3_aa: CASSANRFYGYTF; cdr3_nt: TGTGCCAGCAGTGCGAACAGATTCTATGGCTACACCTTC; d_call: NA; j_call: TRBJ1-2; v_call: TRBV27; clone_size: NA
cdr3_aa: CASSESGRFYGYTF; cdr3_nt: TGTGCCAGCAGCGAATCAGGACGCTTCTATGGCTACACCTTC; d_call: NA; j_call: TRBJ1-2; v_call: TRBV9; clone_size: many
cdr3_aa: CASSSPGVSSYEQYF; cdr3_nt: TGTGCCAGCAGTTCCCCGGGTGTAAGCTCCTACGAGCAGTACTTC; d_call: NA; j_call: TRBJ2-7; v_call: TRBV27; clone_size: NA
cdr3_aa: CASRQRVNINYGYTF; cdr3_nt: TGCGCCAGCCGACAGCGGGTTAACATTAACTATGGCTACACCTTC; d_call: NA; j_call: TRBJ1-2; v_call: TRBV4-3; clone_size: few
cdr3_aa: CSAPSDHYNEQFF; cdr3_nt: TGCAGTGCTCCCTCGGACCATTACAATGAGCAGTTCTTC; d_call: NA; j_call: TRBJ2-1; v_call: TRBV20-1; clone_size: many
cdr3_aa: CSASRGGSTDTQYF; cdr3_nt: TGCAGTGCTAGTCGGGGGGGAAGCACAGATACGCAGTATTTT; d_call: TRBD2; j_call: TRBJ2-3; v_call: TRBV20-1; clone_size: NA
cdr3_aa: CASSLSLSGGGGGYTF; cdr3_nt: TGCGCCAGCAGCTTGAGTCTATCGGGGGGCGGCGGTGGCTACACCTTC; d_call: NA; j_call: TRBJ1-2; v_call: TRBV5-1; clone_size: few
cdr3_aa: CSARGGSYGYTF; cdr3_nt: TGCAGTGCTAGGGGGGGGAGCTATGGCTACACCTTC; d_call: NA; j_call: TRBJ1-2; v_call: TRBV20-1; clone_size: many